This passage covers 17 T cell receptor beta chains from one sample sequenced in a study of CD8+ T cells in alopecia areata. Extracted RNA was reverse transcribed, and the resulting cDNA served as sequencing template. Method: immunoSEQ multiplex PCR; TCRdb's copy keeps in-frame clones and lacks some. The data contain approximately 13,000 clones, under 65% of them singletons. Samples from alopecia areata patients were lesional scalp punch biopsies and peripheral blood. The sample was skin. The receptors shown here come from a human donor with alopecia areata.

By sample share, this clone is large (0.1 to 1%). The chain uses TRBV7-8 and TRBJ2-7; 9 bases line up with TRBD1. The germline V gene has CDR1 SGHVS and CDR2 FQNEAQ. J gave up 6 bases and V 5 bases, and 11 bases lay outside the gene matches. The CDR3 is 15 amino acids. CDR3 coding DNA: TGTGCCAGCAGCGGGGTGTCGGGACAGGGCGGCGAGCAGTACTTC. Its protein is CASSGVSGQGGEQYF. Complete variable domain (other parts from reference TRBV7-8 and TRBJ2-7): GAGVSQSPRYKVAKRGQDVALRCDPISGHVSLFWYQQALGQGPEFLTYFQNEAQLDKSGLPSDRFFAERPEGSVSTLKIQRTQQEDSAVYLCASSGVSGQGGEQYFGPGTRLTVT.

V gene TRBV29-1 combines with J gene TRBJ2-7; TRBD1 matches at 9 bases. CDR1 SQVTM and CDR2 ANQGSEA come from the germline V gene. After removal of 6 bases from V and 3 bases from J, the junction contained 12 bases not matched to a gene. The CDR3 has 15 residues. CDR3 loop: CSVGDPGQGIYEQYF. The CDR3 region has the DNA TGCAGCGTCGGGGACCCCGGACAGGGGATCTACGAGCAGTACTTC.

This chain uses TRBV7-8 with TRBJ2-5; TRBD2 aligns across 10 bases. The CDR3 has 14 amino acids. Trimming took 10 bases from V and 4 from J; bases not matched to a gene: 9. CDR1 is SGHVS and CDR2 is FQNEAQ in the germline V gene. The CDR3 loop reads CAIEERGGGETQYF. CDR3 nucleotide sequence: TGTGCCATAGAAGAGCGGGGGGGCGGAGAGACCCAGTACTTC.

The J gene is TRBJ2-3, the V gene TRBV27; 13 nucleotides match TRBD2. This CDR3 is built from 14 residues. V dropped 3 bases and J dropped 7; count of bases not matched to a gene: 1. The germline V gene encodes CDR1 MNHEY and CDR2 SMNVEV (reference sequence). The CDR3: CASSLGLAGYTQYF. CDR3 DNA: TGTGCCAGCAGTTTGGGACTAGCGGGATATACGCAGTATTTT.

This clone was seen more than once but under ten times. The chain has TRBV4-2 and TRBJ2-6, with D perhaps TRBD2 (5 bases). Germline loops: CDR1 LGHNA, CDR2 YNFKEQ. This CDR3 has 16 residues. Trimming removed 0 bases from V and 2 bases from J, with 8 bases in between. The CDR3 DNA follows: TGTGCCAGCAGCCAAGATCGGGATGCTGGGGCCAACGTCCTGACTTTC. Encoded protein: CASSQDRDAGANVLTF.

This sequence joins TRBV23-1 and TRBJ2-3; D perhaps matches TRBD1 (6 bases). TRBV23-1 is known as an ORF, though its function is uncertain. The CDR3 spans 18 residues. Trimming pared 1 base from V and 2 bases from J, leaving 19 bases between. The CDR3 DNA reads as TGCGCCAGCAGTCAATTTCGATTGGACAGCAATTCCACAGATACGCAGTATTTT. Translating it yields CASSQFRLDSNSTDTQYF.

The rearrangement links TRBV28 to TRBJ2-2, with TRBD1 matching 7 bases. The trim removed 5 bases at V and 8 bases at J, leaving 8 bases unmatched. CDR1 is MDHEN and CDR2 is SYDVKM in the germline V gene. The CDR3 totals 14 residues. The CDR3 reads CASSLRGGRGELFF. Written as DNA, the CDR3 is TGTGCCAGCAGTCTTAGAGGGGGCAGAGGGGAGCTGTTTTTT. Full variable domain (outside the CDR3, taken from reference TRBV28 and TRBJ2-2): DVKVTQSSRYLVKRTGEKVFLECVQDMDHENMFWYRQDPGLGLRLIYFSYDVKMKEKGDIPEGYSVSREKKERFSLILESASTNQTSMYLCASSLRGGRGELFFGEGSRLTVL.

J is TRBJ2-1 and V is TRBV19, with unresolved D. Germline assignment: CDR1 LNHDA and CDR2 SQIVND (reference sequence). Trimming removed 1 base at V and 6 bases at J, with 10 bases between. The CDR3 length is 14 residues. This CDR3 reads CASSIGAIRNEQFF. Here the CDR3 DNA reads TGTGCCAGTAGTATAGGGGCGATACGCAATGAGCAGTTCTTC.

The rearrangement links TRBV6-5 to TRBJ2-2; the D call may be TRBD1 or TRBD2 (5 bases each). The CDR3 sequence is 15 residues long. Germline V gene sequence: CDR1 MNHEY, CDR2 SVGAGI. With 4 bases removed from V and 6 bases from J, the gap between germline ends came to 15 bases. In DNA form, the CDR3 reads TGTGCCAGCAGTTCGGGACGGCAGGAGGCCGGGGAGCTGTTTTTT. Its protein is CASSSGRQEAGELFF.

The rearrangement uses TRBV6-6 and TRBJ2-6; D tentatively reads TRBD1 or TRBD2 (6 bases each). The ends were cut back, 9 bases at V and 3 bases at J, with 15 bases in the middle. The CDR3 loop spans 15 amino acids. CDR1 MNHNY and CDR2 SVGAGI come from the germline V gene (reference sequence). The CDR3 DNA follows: TGTGCCAGTACGGGGGCGCTAGGTGGGGCCAACGTCCTGACTTTC. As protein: CASTGALGGANVLTF.

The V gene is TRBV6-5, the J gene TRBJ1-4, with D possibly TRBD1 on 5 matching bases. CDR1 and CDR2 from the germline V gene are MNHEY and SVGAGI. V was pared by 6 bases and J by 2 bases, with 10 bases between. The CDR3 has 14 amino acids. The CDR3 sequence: CASSNGGTNEKLFF. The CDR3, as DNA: TGTGCCAGCAGCAACGGGGGGACTAATGAAAAACTGTTTTTT.

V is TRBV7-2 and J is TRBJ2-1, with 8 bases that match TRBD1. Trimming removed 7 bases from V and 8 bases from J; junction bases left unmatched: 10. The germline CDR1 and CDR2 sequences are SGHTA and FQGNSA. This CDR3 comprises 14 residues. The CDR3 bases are TGTGCCAGCACTCACAACAGGGGGGTTCATGAGCAGTTCTTC. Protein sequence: CASTHNRGVHEQFF.

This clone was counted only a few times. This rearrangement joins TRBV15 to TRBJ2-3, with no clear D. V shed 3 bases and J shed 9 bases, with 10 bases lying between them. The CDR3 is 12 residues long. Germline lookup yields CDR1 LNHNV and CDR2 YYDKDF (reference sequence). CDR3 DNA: TGTGCCACCAGCAGCCAAAAGGGAACGCAGTATTTT. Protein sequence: CATSSQKGTQYF.

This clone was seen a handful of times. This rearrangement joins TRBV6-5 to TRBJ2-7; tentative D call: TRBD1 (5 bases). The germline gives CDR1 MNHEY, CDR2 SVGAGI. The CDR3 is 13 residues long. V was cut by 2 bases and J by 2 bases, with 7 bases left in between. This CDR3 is CASSYGRAYEQYF. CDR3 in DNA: TGTGCCAGCAGTTACGGCAGGGCCTACGAGCAGTACTTC.

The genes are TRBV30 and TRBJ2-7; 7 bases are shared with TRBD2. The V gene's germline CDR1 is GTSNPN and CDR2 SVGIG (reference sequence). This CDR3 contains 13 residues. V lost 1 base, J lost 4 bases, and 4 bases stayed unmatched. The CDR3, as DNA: TGTGCCTGGAGTGAGGGACTAAGGTACGAGCAGTACTTC. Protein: CAWSEGLRYEQYF.

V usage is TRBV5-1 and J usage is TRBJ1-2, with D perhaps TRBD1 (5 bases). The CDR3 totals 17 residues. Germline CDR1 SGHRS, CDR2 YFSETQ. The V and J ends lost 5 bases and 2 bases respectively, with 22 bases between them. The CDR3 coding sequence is TGCGCCAGCAGACTGACGACGACAGTGCTCTTAAACTATGGCTACACCTTC. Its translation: CASRLTTTVLLNYGYTF.

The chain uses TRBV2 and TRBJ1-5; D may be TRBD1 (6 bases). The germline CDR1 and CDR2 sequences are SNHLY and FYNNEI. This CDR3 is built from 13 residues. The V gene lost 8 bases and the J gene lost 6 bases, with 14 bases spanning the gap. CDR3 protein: CASDARGAQPQHF. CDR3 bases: TGTGCCAGCGATGCTCGGGGGGCTCAGCCCCAGCATTTT.